This passage covers 7 T cell receptor beta chains from one sample sequenced in a study of human T cells and chemical hapten exposure. Each CDR3 protein is one row after TCRdb ran MiXCR on the RACE reads. The repertoire holds over 65,000 distinct CDR3 sequences, with 11% as singletons. As to time point: patch test 2, 6 weeks after DPC sensitization. The sample's treatment: therapeutic diphenylcyclopropenone sensitization with weekly scalp DPC. Sequenced here: whole blood, sampled in connection with sensitization to the hapten diphenylcyclopropenone (DPC). These receptors were taken from a man younger than 30 with alopecia areata. Some clones in this sample may be carry-over from other donors' samples.

V is TRBV9 and J is TRBJ1-1; D remains ambiguous. The ends were cut back, 0 bases at V and 0 bases at J, with 18 bases in the middle. Germline V gives CDR1 SGDLS, CDR2 YYNGEE. The CDR3 is 18 residues long. CDR3 region: CASSVGILGNMMNTEAFF. Written as DNA, the CDR3 is TGTGCCAGCAGCGTAGGCATCTTGGGAAACATGATGAACACTGAAGCTTTCTTT.

This clonotype came up many times. V and J are TRBV11-2 and TRBJ1-3; no definite D call. Trimming took 2 bases from V and 2 from J, leaving 10 bases between them. This CDR3 is built from 15 residues. Germline CDR1 is SGHAT and CDR2 is FQNNGV. The CDR3 region is CASSLQVSTGNTIYF. DNA for the CDR3: TGTGCCAGCAGCTTACAGGTTTCTACTGGAAACACCATATATTTT. Full variable domain (missing parts from reference TRBV11-2 and TRBJ1-3): EAGVAQSPRYKIIEKRQSVAFWCNPISGHATLYWYQQILGQGPKLLIQFQNNGVVDDSQLPKDRFSAERLKGVDSTLKIQPAKLEDSAVYLCASSLQVSTGNTIYFGEGSWLTVV.

Many counts were recorded for this clonotype. The chain recombines TRBV20-1 with TRBJ2-6; D could derive from TRBD1 or TRBD2 (6 bases each). The germline V and J ends were trimmed by 4 bases and 2 bases, with 24 bases remaining between them. CDR1 and CDR2 (germline): DFQATT, SNEGSKA (reference sequence). The length of the CDR3 is 19 residues. The chain's CDR3 is CSATKNRGQAIPGANVLTF. CDR3 nucleotide sequence: TGCAGTGCTACAAAAAACCGGGGGCAGGCTATCCCTGGGGCCAACGTCCTGACTTTC.

A few counts support this clonotype. This chain connects TRBV7-7 to TRBJ2-2, with a tentative D call TRBD1 (6 bases). Trimming cost V 1 base and J 5 bases, with 11 bases left between them. This CDR3 region has 15 residues. CDR1 and CDR2 (germline): SSHAT, FNYEAQ (reference sequence). The CDR3 bases are TGTGCCAGCAGCTTAGGGACAGCCGGGACCGGGGAGCTGTTTTTT. It specifies CASSLGTAGTGELFF.

The chain employs TRBV18 and TRBJ2-7; 9 nucleotides agree with TRBD1. The CDR3 loop spans 15 amino acids. Germline CDR1 and CDR2: KGHSH and LQKENI. The ends lost 3 bases at V and 5 bases at J; junction bases unmatched: 8. The CDR3 DNA sequence: TGTGCCAGCTCACCGGACAGGGGAATCTTAAACGAGCAGTACGTC. Translating gives CASSPDRGILNEQYV.

The V call is TRBV18, the J call TRBJ1-1, with D hard to call. Trimming cost V 3 bases and J 7 bases, with 12 bases left between them. The CDR3 is 13 residues long. Germline V gene data show CDR1 as KGHSH and CDR2 as LQKENI. The CDR3 coding sequence is TGTGCCAGCTCACCGGGGTCGGATATTGAAGCTTTCTTT. Translated: CASSPGSDIEAFF.

This clonotype was observed a few times. The V gene is TRBV19, the J gene TRBJ1-6; D is uncertain. The CDR3 length is 13 residues. Trimming took 3 bases from V and 7 from J, leaving 7 bases between them. Germline assignment: CDR1 LNHDA and CDR2 SQIVND (reference sequence). CDR3 nucleotides: TGTGCCAGTAGTATCGATGTGAATTCACCCCTCCACTTT. Translated, it gives CASSIDVNSPLHF.